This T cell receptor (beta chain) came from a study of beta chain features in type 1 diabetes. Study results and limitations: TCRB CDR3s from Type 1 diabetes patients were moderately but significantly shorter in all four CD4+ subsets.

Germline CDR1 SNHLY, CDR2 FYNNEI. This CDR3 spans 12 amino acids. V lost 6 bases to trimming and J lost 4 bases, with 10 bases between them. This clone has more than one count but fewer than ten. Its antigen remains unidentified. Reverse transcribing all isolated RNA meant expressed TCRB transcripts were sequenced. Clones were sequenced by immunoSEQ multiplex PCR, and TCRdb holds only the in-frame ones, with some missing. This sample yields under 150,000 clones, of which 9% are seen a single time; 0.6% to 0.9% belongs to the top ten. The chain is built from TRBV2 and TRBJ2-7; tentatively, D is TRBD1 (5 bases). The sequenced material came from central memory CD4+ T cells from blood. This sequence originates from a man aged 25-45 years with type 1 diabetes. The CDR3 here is CASSPQGYEQYF. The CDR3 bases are TGTGCCAGCAGCCCGCAGGGTTACGAGCAGTACTTC.